This T cell receptor beta chain was captured by sequencing in a study of blood T cell repertoires in COVID-19. The overall study: Donors in the United States, Italy and Spain gave samples during acute or convalescent COVID-19. Sources were T cells, B-cell-depleted T cells, or PBMCs; the material itself was cDNA or gDNA.

In the study's own analysis: Amplification from reference gene primers served as the basis for estimated nucleated cell counts. TCRdb's copy holds only in-frame clones and misses some; the assay was immunoSEQ multiplex PCR. The DNA gave D and trimming, while V, J and clone size come from that table. This sample carries around 150,000 clones, approximately 88% of them seen once, and the ten largest clones take roughly 9.5%. The V gene's germline CDR1 is SGHVS and CDR2 FQNEAQ. The V segment lost 5 bases and the J segment 2 bases; nucleotides outside the gene matches: 9. This CDR3 has 18 amino acids. The receptor was isolated from an elderly woman with active or convalescent COVID-19. Sequencing was performed on peripheral blood. The rearrangement uses TRBV7-8 and TRBJ2-6, with 10 nucleotides matching TRBD1. The CDR3 DNA follows: TGTGCCAGCAGCAAAAAGACAGGGGGCGCCCCTGGGGCCAACGTCCTGACTTTC. Its translation: CASSKKTGGAPGANVLTF.